This is a list of T cell receptor beta chains from one sample in a study of CD8+ T cells in alopecia areata. Repertoires were generated with immunoSEQ multiplex PCR, while TCRdb's copy carries only in-frame clones and drops some. The sample consists of 42,000 or so clones, 80% to 95% of them appearing once. The sample here was CD8+ T cells sorted from blood, taken at week 24, from a patient treated with tofacitinib. The source of these receptors is a human donor with alopecia areata. Each CDR3 is given with its conserved first and last residue. The D gene is left open where the match is weak. Where a row states a size, it is once, few, many or the class of an expanded clone; other rows omit it.

J: TRBJ2-7
D: TRBD2
size: NA
V: TRBV29-1
CDR3: CSVEDGTSGGVYEQYF
DNA: TGCAGCGTTGAAGATGGAACTAGCGGGGGGGTCTACGAGCAGTACTTC

J: TRBJ1-2
D: NA
size: NA
V: TRBV5-8
CDR3: CASSLENTHYNFRSGYTF
DNA: TGTGCCAGCAGCTTGGAGAACACCCACTACAACTTTCGCTCTGGCTACACCTTC

J: TRBJ2-1
D: NA
size: NA
V: TRBV4-1
CDR3: CASSQEHPSYNEQFF
DNA: TGCGCCAGCAGCCAAGAACACCCTTCCTACAATGAGCAGTTCTTC

J: TRBJ1-2
D: NA
size: NA
V: TRBV13
CDR3: CASSGDRVYGYTF
DNA: TGTGCCAGCAGCGGAGACAGAGTCTATGGCTACACCTTC

J: TRBJ2-2
D: TRBD1
size: NA
V: TRBV6-1
CDR3: CASIGRGQGAGELFF
DNA: TGTGCCAGCATCGGGCGGGGACAGGGAGCCGGGGAGCTGTTTTTT

J: TRBJ2-7
D: NA
size: NA
V: TRBV27
CDR3: CASGLYEQYF
DNA: TGTGCCAGCGGTCTCTACGAGCAGTACTTC

J: TRBJ2-1
D: NA
size: NA
V: TRBV13
CDR3: CASSFYEGREQFF
DNA: TGTGCCAGCAGCTTCTACGAAGGCCGGGAGCAGTTCTTC

J: TRBJ2-7
D: NA
size: NA
V: TRBV30
CDR3: CAWSVLGIEYEQYF
DNA: TGTGCCTGGAGTGTACTGGGAATCGAATACGAGCAGTACTTC

J: TRBJ2-3
D: NA
size: NA
V: TRBV6-5
CDR3: CASSITTDTQYF
DNA: TGTGCCAGCAGTATAACCACAGATACGCAGTATTTT

J: TRBJ2-3
D: TRBD2
size: NA
V: TRBV7-9
CDR3: CASSLAAGGTDTQYF
DNA: TGTGCCAGCAGCTTAGCAGCGGGAGGCACAGATACGCAGTATTTT

J: TRBJ2-7
D: TRBD1
size: NA
V: TRBV19
CDR3: CASSIFLGQSYEQYF
DNA: TGTGCCAGTAGTATATTTCTGGGACAGAGCTACGAGCAGTACTTC

J: TRBJ2-7
D: NA
size: NA
V: TRBV27
CDR3: CASSLRGIRPDYEQYF
DNA: TGTGCCAGCAGTTTACGCGGCATACGACCCGACTACGAGCAGTACTTC

J: TRBJ2-7
D: NA
size: NA
V: TRBV28
CDR3: CASSFAISPYEQYF
DNA: TGTGCCAGCAGTTTCGCTATAAGCCCCTACGAGCAGTACTTC

J: TRBJ2-5
D: TRBD2
size: few
V: TRBV7-9
CDR3: CASSLRTSGLQETQYF
DNA: TGTGCCAGCAGCCTAAGGACTAGCGGACTACAAGAGACCCAGTACTTC

J: TRBJ2-1
D: NA
size: NA
V: TRBV6-5
CDR3: CASSYSDPNPYNEQFF
DNA: TGTGCCAGCAGTTACTCGGACCCGAACCCCTACAATGAGCAGTTCTTC

J: TRBJ2-1
D: NA
size: NA
V: TRBV7-6
CDR3: CASSLLESYNEQFF
DNA: TGTGCCAGCAGTCTGTTAGAATCTTACAATGAGCAGTTCTTC

J: TRBJ2-7
D: NA
size: NA
V: TRBV4-2
CDR3: CASSQDGGTYEQYF
DNA: TGTGCCAGCAGCCAAGATGGGGGAACCTACGAGCAGTACTTC

J: TRBJ2-1
D: NA
size: NA
V: TRBV5-1
CDR3: CASSLGSYNEQFF
DNA: TGCGCCAGCAGCTTGGGCAGCTACAATGAGCAGTTCTTC

J: TRBJ1-1
D: TRBD1
size: NA
V: TRBV27
CDR3: CASSFEGAHTEAFF
DNA: TGTGCCAGCAGTTTTGAGGGGGCTCACACTGAAGCTTTCTTT

J: TRBJ2-7
D: NA
size: NA
V: TRBV29-1
CDR3: CSVEEEVAYEQYF
DNA: TGCAGCGTTGAAGAAGAGGTGGCCTACGAGCAGTACTTC

J: TRBJ2-7
D: TRBD2
size: NA
V: TRBV9
CDR3: CASSLGLADSYEQYF
DNA: TGTGCCAGCAGCCTCGGGCTAGCGGACTCCTACGAGCAGTACTTC

J: TRBJ2-1
D: NA
size: NA
V: TRBV29-1
CDR3: CSVVGLEQFF
DNA: TGCAGCGTGGTGGGTTTGGAGCAGTTCTTC

J: TRBJ2-7
D: NA
size: NA
V: TRBV27
CDR3: CASSPRGSSYEQYF
DNA: TGTGCCAGCAGTCCCCGAGGTTCCTCCTACGAGCAGTACTTC

J: TRBJ2-5
D: NA
size: NA
V: TRBV2
CDR3: CASSPPETQYF
DNA: TGTGCCAGCAGCCCTCCAGAGACCCAGTACTTC

J: TRBJ2-1
D: NA
size: once
V: TRBV5-1
CDR3: CASSLELSYNEQFF
DNA: TGCGCCAGCAGCTTGGAACTATCCTACAATGAGCAGTTCTTC

J: TRBJ2-3
D: NA
size: NA
V: TRBV10-3
CDR3: CAISEGRVDPDTQYF
DNA: TGTGCCATCAGTGAGGGCAGGGTAGACCCAGATACGCAGTATTTT

J: TRBJ2-3
D: TRBD1
size: NA
V: TRBV4-3
CDR3: CASSAHRGEPSDTQYF
DNA: TGCGCCAGCAGCGCTCACAGGGGCGAGCCCTCAGATACGCAGTATTTT

J: TRBJ2-5
D: NA
size: NA
V: TRBV28
CDR3: CASSSPEETQYF
DNA: TGTGCCAGCAGTTCTCCTGAAGAGACCCAGTACTTC

J: TRBJ2-7
D: TRBD1
size: NA
V: TRBV29-1
CDR3: CSVEDRGYEQYF
DNA: TGCAGCGTTGAAGACAGGGGGTACGAGCAGTACTTC

J: TRBJ2-7
D: NA
size: NA
V: TRBV5-1
CDR3: CASSFEDTTYEQYF
DNA: TGCGCCAGCAGCTTCGAGGACACAACCTACGAGCAGTACTTC

J: TRBJ2-5
D: NA
size: NA
V: TRBV7-2
CDR3: CASSWPGGSWDQETQYF
DNA: TGTGCCAGCAGCTGGCCGGGCGGATCGTGGGATCAAGAGACCCAGTACTTC

J: TRBJ2-1
D: NA
size: NA
V: TRBV6-1
CDR3: CASSLRDYNEQFF
DNA: TGTGCCAGCAGTCTCCGGGACTACAATGAGCAGTTCTTC

J: TRBJ2-2
D: NA
size: NA
V: TRBV29-1
CDR3: CSVGEGGPDTGELFF
DNA: TGCAGCGTTGGGGAGGGGGGGCCTGACACCGGGGAGCTGTTTTTT

J: TRBJ2-7
D: NA
size: NA
V: TRBV28
CDR3: CASSPSRSLEFYEQYF
DNA: TGTGCCAGCAGTCCAAGTAGGTCGCTTGAGTTCTACGAGCAGTACTTC

J: TRBJ2-2
D: TRBD2
size: NA
V: TRBV7-6
CDR3: CASSLATGGGDNTGELFF
DNA: TGTGCCAGCAGCTTAGCGACAGGCGGGGGGGATAACACCGGGGAGCTGTTTTTT

J: TRBJ2-7
D: NA
size: NA
V: TRBV4-3
CDR3: CASSQEPGVKYYEQYF
DNA: TGCGCCAGCAGCCAAGAACCGGGGGTGAAATACTACGAGCAGTACTTC

J: TRBJ2-7
D: NA
size: NA
V: TRBV29-1
CDR3: CSVEETQAAVQYF
DNA: TGCAGCGTTGAAGAAACGCAGGCCGCGGTGCAGTACTTC

J: TRBJ2-2
D: NA
size: NA
V: TRBV7-9
CDR3: CASSYPQGSTGELFF
DNA: TGTGCCAGCAGCTATCCACAGGGTAGCACCGGGGAGCTGTTTTTT

J: TRBJ2-1
D: TRBD2
size: NA
V: TRBV2
CDR3: CASRRLAGGVNEQFF
DNA: TGTGCCAGCAGAAGACTAGCGGGGGGGGTGAATGAGCAGTTCTTC

J: TRBJ2-7
D: TRBD2
size: NA
V: TRBV27
CDR3: CASSVAGGPSSYEQYF
DNA: TGTGCCAGCAGCGTAGCGGGGGGGCCCTCCTCCTACGAGCAGTACTTC

J: TRBJ2-1
D: NA
size: NA
V: TRBV19
CDR3: CASSIGGTSYNEQFF
DNA: TGTGCCAGTAGTATAGGGGGAACCTCCTACAATGAGCAGTTCTTC

J: TRBJ2-7
D: NA
size: NA
V: TRBV27
CDR3: CASSLIKGYYEQYF
DNA: TGTGCCAGCAGTTTAATAAAGGGTTACTACGAGCAGTACTTC

J: TRBJ1-1
D: NA
size: NA
V: TRBV5-6
CDR3: CASSPEALMNTEAFF
DNA: TGTGCCAGCAGCCCCGAGGCCCTCATGAACACTGAAGCTTTCTTT

J: TRBJ2-1
D: TRBD2
size: NA
V: TRBV9
CDR3: CASSTGTSEQFF
DNA: TGTGCCAGCAGCACTGGGACTAGCGAGCAGTTCTTC

J: TRBJ2-1
D: TRBD1
size: NA
V: TRBV10-2
CDR3: CASSEPGQGKVQFF
DNA: TGCGCCAGCAGTGAGCCGGGACAGGGTAAAGTGCAGTTCTTC

J: TRBJ2-1
D: TRBD2
size: NA
V: TRBV27
CDR3: CASSTKIAGGPWDEQFF
DNA: TGTGCCAGCAGTACCAAAATAGCGGGGGGGCCTTGGGATGAGCAGTTCTTC

J: TRBJ1-1
D: NA
size: NA
V: TRBV4-1
CDR3: CASSPGGPGRRTEAFF
DNA: TGCGCCAGCAGCCCGGGGGGGCCCGGGAGGAGGACTGAAGCTTTCTTT

J: TRBJ2-3
D: TRBD1
size: NA
V: TRBV19
CDR3: CASRGQGPSTDTQYF
DNA: TGTGCCAGTAGGGGACAGGGGCCAAGCACAGATACGCAGTATTTT

J: TRBJ2-7
D: TRBD1
size: few
V: TRBV6-1
CDR3: CASNPPGDRETEQYF
DNA: TGTGCCAGCAATCCTCCCGGGGACAGGGAGACCGAGCAGTACTTC

J: TRBJ2-2
D: TRBD1
size: NA
V: TRBV28
CDR3: CASSLEMDRGTGTGELFF
DNA: TGTGCCAGCAGTTTAGAGATGGACAGGGGAACGGGCACCGGGGAGCTGTTTTTT

J: TRBJ2-2
D: NA
size: NA
V: TRBV7-9
CDR3: CASSPDTGELFF
DNA: TGTGCCAGCAGCCCTGACACCGGGGAGCTGTTTTTT

J: TRBJ2-3
D: NA
size: NA
V: TRBV6-1
CDR3: CASSESPTGYTDTQYF
DNA: TGTGCCAGCAGTGAAAGCCCTACGGGTTACACAGATACGCAGTATTTT

J: TRBJ2-5
D: NA
size: NA
V: TRBV5-1
CDR3: CASSSTMLRGETQYF
DNA: TGCGCCAGCAGCTCCACCATGCTTAGGGGCGAGACCCAGTACTTC

J: TRBJ1-2
D: NA
size: NA
V: TRBV5-4
CDR3: CASSFPTGRSYYGYTF
DNA: TGTGCCAGCAGCTTTCCTACAGGGCGCTCCTACTATGGCTACACCTTC

J: TRBJ2-6
D: NA
size: NA
V: TRBV7-2
CDR3: CASSLFWGLGGANVLTF
DNA: TGTGCCAGCAGCTTATTCTGGGGGCTAGGAGGGGCCAACGTCCTGACTTTC

J: TRBJ2-7
D: TRBD1
size: NA
V: TRBV4-3
CDR3: CASSQRGDSSYEQYF
DNA: TGCGCCAGCAGCCAAAGAGGGGACAGCTCCTACGAGCAGTACTTC

J: TRBJ2-7
D: NA
size: NA
V: TRBV29-1
CDR3: CSPSPDRNPYEQYF
DNA: TGCAGCCCTTCTCCAGACAGGAATCCCTACGAGCAGTACTTC

J: TRBJ2-4
D: NA
size: NA
V: TRBV28
CDR3: CASSLGSSQVKNIQYF
DNA: TGTGCCAGCAGTTTGGGAAGCAGCCAGGTTAAAAACATTCAGTACTTC

J: TRBJ2-7
D: NA
size: NA
V: TRBV29-1
CDR3: CSAHEALSYEQYF
DNA: TGCAGCGCCCACGAGGCCCTCTCCTACGAGCAGTACTTC

J: TRBJ1-5
D: NA
size: NA
V: TRBV7-9
CDR3: CASSLARPGMDNQPQHF
DNA: TGTGCCAGCAGCTTAGCCCGTCCAGGAATGGACAATCAGCCCCAGCATTTT